The rows below give T cell receptor beta chains drawn from one sample of a study of OX40 agonist ivuxolimab in advanced cancers. Produced via immunoSEQ multiplex PCR; TCRdb's table is partial and in-frame only. The table records tens of thousands of clones, under 90% of them present only once. Sample: CD4+ or CD8+ T cells sorted from blood, taken in a trial of the OX40 agonist ivuxolimab. All receptors derive from an adult with an advanced solid tumor such as melanoma, head and neck, liver or kidney cancer. The CDR3 runs from the conserved cysteine through the conserved F or W. A D gene is named only where the DNA matches it firmly. A row's size may be missing; if present it is once, few, many or a size class.

j_gene	abundance	v_gene	d_gene	CDR3nt	CDR3aa
TRBJ1-1	.	TRBV7-8	.	TGTGCCAGCAGCTTAATAAGGACAGCGAACACTGAAGCTTTCTTT	CASSLIRTANTEAFF
TRBJ2-3	once	TRBV5-6	.	TGTGCCAGCAGCTTGTTTGGGACAGATACGCAGTATTTT	CASSLFGTDTQYF
TRBJ2-7	.	TRBV28	.	TGTGCCAGCAATGAGGGGAGGACATTATGGGCCTTC	CASNEGRTLWAF
TRBJ2-7	once	TRBV11-2	TRBD1	TGTGCCAGCAGCTTAGAGGGACAGGGGTTTTACGAGCAGTACTTC	CASSLEGQGFYEQYF
TRBJ1-4	.	TRBV5-4	TRBD1	TGTGCCAGCAGCACGGGACAGGGGGCGCAGGAAAAACTGTTTTTT	CASSTGQGAQEKLFF
TRBJ1-5	few	TRBV5-6	.	TGTGCCAGCAGCTTGGCCGGGGGCCAGCCCCAGCATTTT	CASSLAGGQPQHF
TRBJ1-5	once	TRBV27	TRBD1	TGTGCCAGCAGTCCCCGGGACAGTAGCAATCAGCCCCAGCATTTT	CASSPRDSSNQPQHF
TRBJ1-2	.	TRBV7-2	.	TGTGCCAGCAGCCCGCACGGGGGAGTTAACTATGGCTACACCTTC	CASSPHGGVNYGYTF
TRBJ1-4	.	TRBV15	.	TGTGCCACCAGCGAGCCTGGGGGGCGAGTCTGGGCAACTAATGAAAAACTGTTTTTT	CATSEPGGRVWATNEKLFF
TRBJ2-3	.	TRBV11-2	TRBD2	TGTGCCAGCAGCTTAGGCTCGGGGGGGACAGATACGCAGTATTTT	CASSLGSGGTDTQYF
TRBJ2-7	.	TRBV6-5	.	TGTGCCAGCAGTTATGTGGCAGATACCTACGAGCAGTACTTC	CASSYVADTYEQYF
TRBJ2-2	.	TRBV15	.	TGTGCCACCAGCACCGCAATGAACACCGGGGAGCTGTTTTTT	CATSTAMNTGELFF
TRBJ1-5	.	TRBV20-1	.	TGCAGTGCTAGAGGTGATCAGCCCCAGCATTTT	CSARGDQPQHF
TRBJ1-1	.	TRBV18	TRBD1	TGTGCCAGCTCACCACAGAGGACAGGAAAGGGCACTGAAGCTTTCTTT	CASSPQRTGKGTEAFF
TRBJ1-6	once	TRBV18	.	TGTGCCAGCTCACCCACGTCCCAGTTGGGTTCACCCCTCCACTTT	CASSPTSQLGSPLHF
TRBJ1-2	.	TRBV18	TRBD1	TGTGCCAGCTCACCTGTCAGGGACAGCCCATCGGGAAGCTATGGCTACACCTTC	CASSPVRDSPSGSYGYTF
TRBJ1-5	.	TRBV19	TRBD1	TGTGCCAGTAGTATAACCCCTCGGCGGACAGGGCTAGATGTGGACATCCATAGCAATCAGCCCCAGCATTTT	CASSITPRRTGLDVDIHSNQPQHF
TRBJ2-2	once	TRBV10-2	TRBD1	TGCGCCAGCAGCCCCATTGACAGGGCGGACGGGGAGCTGTTTTTT	CASSPIDRADGELFF
TRBJ2-5	.	TRBV5-1	TRBD2	TGCGCCAGCAGCTTGGGAGGGACTAGATCTGGAGAGACCCAGTACTTC	CASSLGGTRSGETQYF
TRBJ2-7	.	TRBV6-5	TRBD2	TGTGCCAGCAGCCGAGAGCGGGAGGGCGGGTACGAGCAGTACTTC	CASSREREGGYEQYF
TRBJ1-1	.	TRBV5-1	.	TGCGCCAGCAGCTTTATGGCCGTACAAAAGAACACTGAAGCTTTCTTT	CASSFMAVQKNTEAFF
TRBJ2-7	.	TRBV28	TRBD1	TGTGCCAGCAGTCTAGGACAGGGCTACGAGCAGTACTTC	CASSLGQGYEQYF
TRBJ2-1	.	TRBV18	TRBD2	TGTGCCAGCTCACCAATACTAGCGGGACACCCCAATGAGCAGTTCTTC	CASSPILAGHPNEQFF
TRBJ1-2	.	TRBV6-5	.	TGTGCCAGCACCTCACTCGGGGGAAACTATGGCTACACCTTC	CASTSLGGNYGYTF
TRBJ2-1	.	TRBV28	TRBD1	TGTGCCAGCAGATTCGAGGGACAGGGGGAGTTCTTC	CASRFEGQGEFF
TRBJ2-7	.	TRBV7-6	TRBD1	TGTGCCAGCAGCTTAGCCTCCGGGACAGGGAGGATCGAGCAGTACTTC	CASSLASGTGRIEQYF
TRBJ2-3	.	TRBV30	.	TGTGCCTGGAGTTTCCAGACTAGGGGGACGCAGTATTTT	CAWSFQTRGTQYF
TRBJ1-4	.	TRBV6-6	TRBD1	TGTGCCAGCAGAGACAGGGGTGGAACTAATGAAAAACTGTTTTTT	CASRDRGGTNEKLFF
TRBJ1-1	.	TRBV19	.	TGTGCCAGTAGTATTCTCGGGGTTAGAACTGAAGCTTTCTTT	CASSILGVRTEAFF
TRBJ2-7	.	TRBV28	TRBD1	TGTGCCAGCAGTCCGGCCCCGGACAGGGGGGGGGAGCAGTACTTC	CASSPAPDRGGEQYF
TRBJ2-3	.	TRBV5-4	.	TGTGCCAGCAGCTTGTTTCTAGGAAGCACAGATACGCAGTATTTT	CASSLFLGSTDTQYF
TRBJ1-2	.	TRBV7-8	.	TGTGCCAGCAGCTTGGCAGGTCAAAGCTCGCATGGCTACACCTTC	CASSLAGQSSHGYTF
TRBJ2-3	once	TRBV5-1	.	TGCGCCAGCAGCTTGTTACAGTTCGGGTACACAGATACGCAGTATTTT	CASSLLQFGYTDTQYF
TRBJ2-5	.	TRBV7-9	.	TGTGCCAGCAGCTTAGCTGCCAGCCCCGGCGCTCAGTACTTC	CASSLAASPGAQYF
TRBJ2-7	.	TRBV7-8	.	TGTGCCAGCAGCTTAGGTGGGACGGTCTCCTACGAGCAGTACTTC	CASSLGGTVSYEQYF
TRBJ2-2	once	TRBV5-1	.	TGCGCCAGCAGCACCGCTGGGGTTTCGAACACCGGGGAGCTGTTTTTT	CASSTAGVSNTGELFF
TRBJ1-2	.	TRBV5-4	TRBD1	TGTGCCAGCTCGTCCCAAAAGACAGGGAGCTATGGCTACACCTTC	CASSSQKTGSYGYTF
TRBJ1-5	few	TRBV18	TRBD1	TGTGCCAGCTCACCGGGGGACAGCCTCAATCAGCCCCAGCATTTT	CASSPGDSLNQPQHF
TRBJ1-1	few	TRBV12-5	TRBD1	TGTGCTAGTGGTTTGATACAGACAGGGGTGTTAACTGAAGCTTTCTTT	CASGLIQTGVLTEAFF
TRBJ2-5	.	TRBV9	TRBD2	TGTGCCAGCAGCCCCGGCGCGGGGGGGCGCCAAGAGACCCAGTACTTC	CASSPGAGGRQETQYF
TRBJ2-6	.	TRBV18	.	TGTGCCAGCTCACCAATTGGGCGTCCCTCTGGGGCCAACGTCCTGACTTTC	CASSPIGRPSGANVLTF
TRBJ2-3	.	TRBV28	.	TGTGCCAGCAGCGGGGATAGCACAGATACGCAGTATTTT	CASSGDSTDTQYF
TRBJ2-1	.	TRBV4-1	TRBD2	TGCGCCAGCAGCCCGGGACTAGCGGGGGCCAATGAGCAGTTCTTC	CASSPGLAGANEQFF
TRBJ1-2	.	TRBV5-6	.	TGTGCCAGCAGCTACACAGGGAGGGGCTACACCTTC	CASSYTGRGYTF
TRBJ2-1	.	TRBV2	TRBD1	TGTGCCAGCAGTAGACAGGGAAATGAGCAGTTCTTC	CASSRQGNEQFF
TRBJ1-4	.	TRBV4-2	.	TGTGCCAGCAGCCAAGAAAAGGGTAATGAAAAACTGTTTTTT	CASSQEKGNEKLFF
TRBJ1-1	.	TRBV29-1	.	TGCAGCGTTGGACAGTTGAGTACTGAAGCTTTCTTT	CSVGQLSTEAFF
TRBJ1-6	.	TRBV30	TRBD1	TGTGCCTGGAGTGTGCACAGGGTCTCCAAAGGGGGCAATTCACCCCTCCACTTT	CAWSVHRVSKGGNSPLHF
TRBJ2-3	.	TRBV18	.	TGTGCCAGCTCACCCCTTCTGACAGATACGCAGTATTTT	CASSPLLTDTQYF
TRBJ2-2	.	TRBV9	TRBD2	TGTGCCAGCAGCGTAGCCTCCCTAGCGGGGGCCTTCACCGGGGAGCTGTTTTTT	CASSVASLAGAFTGELFF
TRBJ2-2	.	TRBV19	.	TGTGCCAGTAGTACGATCCGGGGGGCCGTCGGGGAGCTGTTTTTT	CASSTIRGAVGELFF
TRBJ2-7	.	TRBV5-1	TRBD2	TGCGCCAGCAGCCCGGGGGGGAACTCCTACGAGCAGTACTTC	CASSPGGNSYEQYF
TRBJ1-4	.	TRBV7-8	.	TGTGCCAGCAGCTTAGCGGGGGGATATGCAACTAATGAAAAACTGTTTTTT	CASSLAGGYATNEKLFF